This T cell receptor (beta chain) was profiled in a study of shared clonotypes between healthy human individuals. The material for each subset, its genomic DNA, was split evenly across several immunoSEQ plates. TCRdb's table, derived via immunoSEQ multiplex PCR, lists solely in-frame clones and lacks some. Among around 1.6 million clones listed, under 99% were seen once. With V trimmed by 11 bases and J by 8 bases, 11 bases remained unmatched. The CDR3 extends over 14 amino acids. Germline V gene data show CDR1 as SEHNR and CDR2 as FQNEAQ (reference sequence). This chain joins TRBV7-9 and TRBJ2-1, with 11 nucleotides matching TRBD2. This receptor was identified in a man between 25 and 39 years old in good health. The sequenced material came from naive CD4+ T cells sorted from blood. Subset in this sample: CD45RA+ positively selected. Written as DNA, the CDR3 is TGTGCCGTTGGGAGACTAGCGGGACGTGATGAGCAGTTCTTC. It encodes CAVGRLAGRDEQFF.